This T cell receptor beta chain originates from a study of T cell changes during pregnancy in multiple sclerosis (dated by TCRdb to between 2018 and 2021). Turning to the overall study: The study examined how the T cell repertoire changed over the course of pregnancy in women with multiple sclerosis.

The count of this clone is one. No antigen is known for it. Per-nucleotide qualities are absent, and no much larger clonotype sits a single base away. Libraries were built with the immunoSEQ multiplex PCR assay. What TCRdb holds here is the immuneACCESS table cut down to in-frame rearrangements. Part of the clones is not present; checked against another copy, under half of the missing clones reflect an unresolved V gene, and the others are unexplained. This sample has 40,000 to 55,000 clones in its table, and approximately 91% of those were observed once. The ten largest clonotypes hold approximately 0.27% of the sample. CDR1 and CDR2 (SGHDT, YYEEEE) derive from the germline V gene. V sheds 0 bases and J sheds 3 bases, leaving 7 bases between their ends. Including the terminal cysteine and phenylalanine, the CDR3 comprises 13 residues. The entry retains the CDR3 DNA only, 39 bases that are in frame from base 1.

The sequence was collected from a female donor with multiple sclerosis, enrolled in a pregnancy study. The sample here was CD4+ T cells from peripheral blood mononuclear cells, taken in the second trimester of pregnancy. This sequence uses TRBV5-6 and TRBJ2-7; TRBD1 is a possible D gene, resting on 5 matching bases. CDR3 protein: CASSLVDNYEQYF. The DNA is as follows: TGTGCCAGCAGCTTGGTGGACAACTACGAGCAGTACTTC.